Here is one T cell receptor beta chain with its context. The antigen it recognizes is unknown. Base qualities are not provided; no much larger clone lies one nucleotide away. TCRbeta CDR3 regions were amplified from genomic DNA by means of the immunoSEQ Assay, a bias-controlled multiplex PCR. Per the authors' processing: The number of nucleated cells in each sample was estimated by amplification of reference gene primers within the assay. Sequence reads were collapsed and filtered to measure the absolute abundance of every unique TCRbeta CDR3 rearrangement. For each sample, productive Simpson clonality was calculated by taking the square root of Simpson's diversity index across productive rearrangements. Entries here come from immuneACCESS through TCRdb and include only in-frame sequences with V and J called. Some clones fail to appear in such tables; in the studies checked, an unresolved V gene covers under half of the shortfall, and the cause of the remainder is unknown. The V and J calls and the clone size are those of that table, but D and trimming were determined from the DNA. The sample records around 250,000 clones, 65% to 85% of which are singletons. Jointly, the top ten make up 5.7% of the sample.

These data come from a study of blood T cell repertoires in COVID-19 (TCRdb year 2020). Background for the entire study: The collaborator samples originated in the United States, Italy and Spain and spanned the acute and convalescent phases of COVID-19. The prospective study material was composed of cDNA or gDNA derived from T cells, B-cell-depleted T cells, or PBMCs. Subjects who had been exposed to COVID-19, were actively infected with it, or had recovered from it provided the deeply sampled blood TCRbeta repertoires that made up the dataset. The repertoires were made available in a free public database intended to serve as a resource for research on the immune response to SARS-CoV-2. Samples came from the ongoing ImmuneRACE study (first 160 participants) plus 1,254 subjects from 6 global collaborators. The sample metadata nearly always contained a de-identified subject ID, COVID-19 status, age in years and sex. HLA class I and class II types, where available, came from metadata supplied by the sample provider rather than from assay-based typing.

The paper as a whole reports these results and caveats: The quantity of clinical and demographic metadata differed by source and by participant and was supplied without curation.

Taken from cysteine to phenylalanine, the CDR3 has 16 residues. Only the CDR3 part of the read is kept: 48 bases, read in frame from the first base. From the germline V gene, CDR1 is ENHRY and CDR2 is SYGVKD. Clipping removes 3 bases from V and 1 base from J, with 2 as the unmatched junction base count. The collaborating institutions used their own protocols to collect whole blood in K2EDTA tubes. For TCRbeta analysis, collaborators shipped samples as frozen whole blood, isolated PBMCs, or DNA extracted from either of those sample types. The specimen was peripheral blood. This chain joins TRBV10-3 to TRBJ2-4, with 11 junctional bases fitting TRBD1. The sequence was collected from a man older than 75 with acute or convalescent COVID-19. The sequence in DNA is TGTGCCATCAGTGATGGACAGGGGGCGGCCAAAAACATTCAGTACTTC. It is translated as CAISDGQGAAKNIQYF.